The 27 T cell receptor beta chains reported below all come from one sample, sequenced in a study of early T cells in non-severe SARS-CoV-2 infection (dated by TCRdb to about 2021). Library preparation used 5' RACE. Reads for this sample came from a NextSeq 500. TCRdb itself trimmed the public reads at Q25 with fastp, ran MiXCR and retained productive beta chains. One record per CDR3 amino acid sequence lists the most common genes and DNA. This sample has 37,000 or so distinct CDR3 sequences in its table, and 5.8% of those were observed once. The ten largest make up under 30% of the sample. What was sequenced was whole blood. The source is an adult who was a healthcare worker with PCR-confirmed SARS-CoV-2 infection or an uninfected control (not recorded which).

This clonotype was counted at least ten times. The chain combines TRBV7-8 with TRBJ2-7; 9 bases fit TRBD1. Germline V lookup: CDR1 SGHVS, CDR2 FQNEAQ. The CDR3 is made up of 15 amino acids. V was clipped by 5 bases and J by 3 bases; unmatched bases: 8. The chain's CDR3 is CASSMGQGWGYEQYF. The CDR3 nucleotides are TGTGCCAGCAGCATGGGACAGGGATGGGGCTACGAGCAGTACTTC.

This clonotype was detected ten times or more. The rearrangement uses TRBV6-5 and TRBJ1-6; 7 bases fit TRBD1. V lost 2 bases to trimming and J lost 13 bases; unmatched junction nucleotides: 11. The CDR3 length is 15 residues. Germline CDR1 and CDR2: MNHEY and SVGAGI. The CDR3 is CASSYRQDRSKPLHF. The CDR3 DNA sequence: TGTGCCAGCAGTTACCGACAGGACAGGTCCAAGCCCCTCCACTTT.

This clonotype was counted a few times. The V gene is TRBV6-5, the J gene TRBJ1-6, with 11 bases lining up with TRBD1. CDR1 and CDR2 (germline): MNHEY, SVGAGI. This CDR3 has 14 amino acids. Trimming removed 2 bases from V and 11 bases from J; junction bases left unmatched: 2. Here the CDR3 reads CASSYGQGAPPLHF. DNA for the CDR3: TGTGCCAGCAGTTACGGACAGGGGGCACCACCCCTCCACTTT.

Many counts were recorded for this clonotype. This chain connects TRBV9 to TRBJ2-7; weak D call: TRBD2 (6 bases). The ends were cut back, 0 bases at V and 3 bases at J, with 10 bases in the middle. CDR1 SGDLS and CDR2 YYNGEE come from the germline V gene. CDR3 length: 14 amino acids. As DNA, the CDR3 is TGTGCCAGCAGCGTAGAACCGGAGGGCTACGAGCAGTACTTC. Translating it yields CASSVEPEGYEQYF.

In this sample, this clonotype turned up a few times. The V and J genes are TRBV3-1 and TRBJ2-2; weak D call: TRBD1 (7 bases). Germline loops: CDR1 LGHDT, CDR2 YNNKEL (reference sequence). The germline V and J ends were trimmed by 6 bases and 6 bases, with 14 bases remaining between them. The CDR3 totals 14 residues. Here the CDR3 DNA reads TGTGCCAGCAGTCCAGGGGGGAAGGCCGGGGAGCTGTTTTTT. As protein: CASSPGGKAGELFF.

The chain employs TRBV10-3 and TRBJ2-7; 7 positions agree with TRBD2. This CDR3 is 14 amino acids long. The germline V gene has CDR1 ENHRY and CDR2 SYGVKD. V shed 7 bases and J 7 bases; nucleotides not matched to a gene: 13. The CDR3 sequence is CAIMAASGPLEQYF. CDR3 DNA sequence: TGTGCCATCATGGCGGCTAGCGGACCCTTGGAGCAGTACTTC.

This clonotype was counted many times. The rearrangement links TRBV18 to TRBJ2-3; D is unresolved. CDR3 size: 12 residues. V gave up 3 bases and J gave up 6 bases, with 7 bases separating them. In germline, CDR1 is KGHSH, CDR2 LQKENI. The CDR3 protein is CASSPLGDTQYF. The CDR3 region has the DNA TGTGCCAGCTCACCCCTAGGGGATACGCAGTATTTT.

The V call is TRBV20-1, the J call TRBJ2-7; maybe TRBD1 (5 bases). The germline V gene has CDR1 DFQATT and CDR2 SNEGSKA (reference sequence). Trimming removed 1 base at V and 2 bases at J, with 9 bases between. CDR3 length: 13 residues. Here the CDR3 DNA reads TGCAGTGCTAGAGTAGGGGCCACCTACGAGCAGTACTTC. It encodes CSARVGATYEQYF.

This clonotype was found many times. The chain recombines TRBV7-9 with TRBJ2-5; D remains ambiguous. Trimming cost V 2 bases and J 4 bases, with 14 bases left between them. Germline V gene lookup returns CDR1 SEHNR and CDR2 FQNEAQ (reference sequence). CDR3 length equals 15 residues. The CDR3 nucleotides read TGTGCCAGCAGCTTAAACTCTCGCGAGTCAGAGACCCAGTACTTC. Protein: CASSLNSRESETQYF.

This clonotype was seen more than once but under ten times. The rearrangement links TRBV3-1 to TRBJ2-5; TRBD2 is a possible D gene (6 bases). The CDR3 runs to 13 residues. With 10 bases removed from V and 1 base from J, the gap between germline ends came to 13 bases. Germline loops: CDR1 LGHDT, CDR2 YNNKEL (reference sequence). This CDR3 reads CATTSGGQETQYF. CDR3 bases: TGTGCCACTACCTCCGGGGGCCAAGAGACCCAGTACTTC.

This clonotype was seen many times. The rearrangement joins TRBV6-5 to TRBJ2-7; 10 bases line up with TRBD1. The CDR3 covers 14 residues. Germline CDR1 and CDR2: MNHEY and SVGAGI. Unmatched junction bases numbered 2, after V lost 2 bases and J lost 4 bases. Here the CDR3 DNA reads TGTGCCAGCAGTTACGGGACAGGGGAGTACGAGCAGTACTTC. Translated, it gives CASSYGTGEYEQYF.

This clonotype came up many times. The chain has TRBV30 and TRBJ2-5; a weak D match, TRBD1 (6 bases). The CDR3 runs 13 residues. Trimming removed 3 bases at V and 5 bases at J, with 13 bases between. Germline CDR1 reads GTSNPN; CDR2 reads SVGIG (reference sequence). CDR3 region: CAWRSQGPETQYF. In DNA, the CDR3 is TGTGCCTGGAGGTCGCAGGGGCCGGAGACCCAGTACTTC.

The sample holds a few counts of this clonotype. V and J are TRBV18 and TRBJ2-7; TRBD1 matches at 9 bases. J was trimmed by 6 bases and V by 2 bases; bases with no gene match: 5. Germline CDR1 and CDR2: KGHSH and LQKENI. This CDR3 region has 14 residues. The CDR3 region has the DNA TGTGCCAGCTCACCAGGGACAGGGAGGGTCGAGCAGTACTTC. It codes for CASSPGTGRVEQYF.

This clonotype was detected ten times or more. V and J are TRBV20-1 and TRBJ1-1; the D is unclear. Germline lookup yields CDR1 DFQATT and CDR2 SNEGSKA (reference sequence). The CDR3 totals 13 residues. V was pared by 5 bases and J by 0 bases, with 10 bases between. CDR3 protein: CSAPEALNTEAFF. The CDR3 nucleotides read TGCAGTGCTCCCGAGGCCTTGAACACTGAAGCTTTCTTT.

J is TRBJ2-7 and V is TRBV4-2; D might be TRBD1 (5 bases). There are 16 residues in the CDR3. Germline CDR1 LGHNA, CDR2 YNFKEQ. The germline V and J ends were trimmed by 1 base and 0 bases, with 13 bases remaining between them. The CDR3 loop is CASSQVAGLSSYEQYF. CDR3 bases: TGTGCCAGCAGCCAAGTGGCAGGGCTGAGCTCCTACGAGCAGTACTTC.

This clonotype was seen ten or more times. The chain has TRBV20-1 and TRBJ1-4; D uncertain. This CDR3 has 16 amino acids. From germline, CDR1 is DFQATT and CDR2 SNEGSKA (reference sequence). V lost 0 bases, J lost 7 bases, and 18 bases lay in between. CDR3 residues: CSARDGISGEVEKLFF. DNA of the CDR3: TGCAGTGCTAGAGACGGGATTTCAGGAGAGGTTGAAAAACTGTTTTTT.

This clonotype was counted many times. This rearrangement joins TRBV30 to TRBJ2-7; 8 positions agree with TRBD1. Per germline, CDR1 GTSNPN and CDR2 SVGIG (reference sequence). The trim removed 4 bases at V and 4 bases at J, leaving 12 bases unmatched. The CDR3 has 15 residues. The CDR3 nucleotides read TGTGCCTGGAAGAAAGTGCAGGGGGCTTCTTACGAGCAGTACTTC. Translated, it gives CAWKKVQGASYEQYF. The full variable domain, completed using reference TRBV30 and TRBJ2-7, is SQTIHQWPATLVQPVGSPLSLECTVEGTSNPNLYWYRQAAGRGLQLLFYSVGIGQISSEVPQNLSASRPQDRQFILSSKKLLLSDSGFYLCAWKKVQGASYEQYFGPGTRLTVT.

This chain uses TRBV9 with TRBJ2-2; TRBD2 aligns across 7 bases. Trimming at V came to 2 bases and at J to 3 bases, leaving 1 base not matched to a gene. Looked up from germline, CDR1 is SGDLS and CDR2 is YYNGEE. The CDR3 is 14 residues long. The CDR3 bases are TGTGCCAGCAGCGTTCGGGGGGACACCGGGGAGCTGTTTTTT. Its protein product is CASSVRGDTGELFF.

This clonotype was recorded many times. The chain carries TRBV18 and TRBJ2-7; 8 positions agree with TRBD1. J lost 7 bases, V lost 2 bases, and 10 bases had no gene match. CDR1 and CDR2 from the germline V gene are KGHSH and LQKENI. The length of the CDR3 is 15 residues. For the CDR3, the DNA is TGTGCCAGCTCACCAGGGGACAGGAGGTACAGTGAGCAGTACTTC. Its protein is CASSPGDRRYSEQYF.

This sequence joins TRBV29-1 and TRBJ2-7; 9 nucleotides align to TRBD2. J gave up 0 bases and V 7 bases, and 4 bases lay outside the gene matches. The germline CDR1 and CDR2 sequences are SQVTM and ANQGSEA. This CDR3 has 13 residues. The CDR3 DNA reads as TGCAGCGCTGGACTAGCGAACTCCTACGAGCAGTACTTC. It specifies CSAGLANSYEQYF.

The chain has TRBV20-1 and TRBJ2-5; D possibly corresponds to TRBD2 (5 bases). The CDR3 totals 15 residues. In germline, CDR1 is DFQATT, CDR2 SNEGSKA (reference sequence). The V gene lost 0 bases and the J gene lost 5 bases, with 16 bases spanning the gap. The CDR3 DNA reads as TGCAGTGCTAGAGATCTCCGGGGAGCGGAGGAGACCCAGTACTTC. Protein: CSARDLRGAEETQYF.

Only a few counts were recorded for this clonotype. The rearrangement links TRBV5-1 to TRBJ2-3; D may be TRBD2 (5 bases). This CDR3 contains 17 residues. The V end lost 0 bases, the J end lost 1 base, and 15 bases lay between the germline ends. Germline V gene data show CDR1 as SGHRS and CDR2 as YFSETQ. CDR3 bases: TGCGCCAGCAGCTTGGGGCTCGGAGGACGGGGCACAGATACGCAGTATTTT. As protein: CASSLGLGGRGTDTQYF.

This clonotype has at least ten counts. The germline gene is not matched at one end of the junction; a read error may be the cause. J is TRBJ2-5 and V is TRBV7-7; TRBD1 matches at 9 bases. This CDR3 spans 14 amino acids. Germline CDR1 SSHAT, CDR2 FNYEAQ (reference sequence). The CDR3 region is CASSLNRGQETQYF. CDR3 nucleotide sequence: TGTGCTAGCAGCTTAAACAGGGGGCAGGAGACCCAGTACTTC.

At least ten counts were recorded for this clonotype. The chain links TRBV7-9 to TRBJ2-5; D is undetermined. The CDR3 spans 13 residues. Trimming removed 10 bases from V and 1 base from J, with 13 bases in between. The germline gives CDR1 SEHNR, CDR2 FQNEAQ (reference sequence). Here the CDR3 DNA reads TGTGCCACCGGACCCGGCAGCCAAGAGACCCAGTACTTC. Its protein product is CATGPGSQETQYF.

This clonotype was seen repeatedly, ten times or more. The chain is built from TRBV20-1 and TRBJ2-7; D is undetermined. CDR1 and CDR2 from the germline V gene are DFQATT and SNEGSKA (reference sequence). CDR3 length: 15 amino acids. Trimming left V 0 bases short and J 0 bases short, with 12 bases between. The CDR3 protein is CSARDPLSSSYEQYF. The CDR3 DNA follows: TGCAGTGCTAGAGATCCGTTATCGAGCTCCTACGAGCAGTACTTC.

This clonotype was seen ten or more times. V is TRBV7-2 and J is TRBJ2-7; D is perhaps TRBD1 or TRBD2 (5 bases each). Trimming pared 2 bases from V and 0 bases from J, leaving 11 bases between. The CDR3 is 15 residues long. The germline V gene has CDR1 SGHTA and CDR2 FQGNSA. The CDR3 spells CASSLWDGSSYEQYF. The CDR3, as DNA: TGTGCCAGCAGCTTATGGGACGGCAGCTCCTACGAGCAGTACTTC.

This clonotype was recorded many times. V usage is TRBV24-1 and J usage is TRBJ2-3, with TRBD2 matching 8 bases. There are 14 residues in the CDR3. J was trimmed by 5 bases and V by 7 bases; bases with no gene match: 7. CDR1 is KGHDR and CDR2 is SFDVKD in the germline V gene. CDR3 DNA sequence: TGTGCCACCAGCCCGCGGGGGGACCGAGATACGCAGTATTTT. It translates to CATSPRGDRDTQYF.